The clone carrying this T cell receptor (beta chain) was counted between two and nine times. This entry comes from a study of blood T cell repertoires in COVID-19. Across the study: The United States, Italy and Spain supplied acute and convalescent COVID-19 samples. PBMCs, B-cell-depleted T cells, or T cells were the source of the cDNA or gDNA that made up the material.

Study processing details: Amplification with reference gene primers provided the estimates of nucleated cell counts. The repertoire was sequenced with immunoSEQ multiplex PCR; TCRdb's copy has only in-frame clones and lacks some. V, J and clone size are those of that table, while D and trimming were read from the DNA. The sample shows about 14,000 clones, roughly 89% of them seen only once. Trimming took off 6 bases at V and 5 bases at J, with 11 bases between the two ends. Germline assignment: CDR1 MDHEN and CDR2 SYDVKM. This CDR3 spans 13 amino acids. The sample taken for sequencing was peripheral blood. The receptor was isolated from a human donor with active COVID-19. The donor label of this sample is uncertain. This chain uses TRBV28 with TRBJ1-5; D may be TRBD1 (5 bases). DNA for the CDR3: TGTGCCAGCAGGTGGGGCAGGGATCAGCCCCAGCATTTT. Translation: CASRWGRDQPQHF.